One sample yielded the 21 T cell receptor beta chains listed below, sequenced in a study of OX40 agonist ivuxolimab in advanced cancers. Method: immunoSEQ multiplex PCR; TCRdb's copy keeps in-frame clones and lacks some. The profile shows under 55,000 clones, 86% of them singletons. Sequences were derived from CD4+ or CD8+ T cells sorted from blood, sampled in a trial of the OX40 agonist ivuxolimab. The receptors were gathered from an adult with an advanced solid tumor such as melanoma, head and neck, liver or kidney cancer.

V gene TRBV4-1 combines with J gene TRBJ1-2, with unresolved D. V lost 3 bases to trimming and J lost 8 bases, with 10 bases between them. Germline CDR1 MGHRA, CDR2 YSYEKL. This CDR3 is 12 amino acids long. The CDR3 loop is CASSHQAGGYTF. DNA for the CDR3: TGCGCCAGCAGCCACCAGGCAGGAGGCTACACCTTC.

The V call is TRBV19, the J call TRBJ1-1; no clear D gene. The germline V and J ends were trimmed by 3 bases and 1 base, with 6 bases remaining between them. Germline V CDR1 and CDR2: LNHDA, SQIVND (reference sequence). The CDR3 contains 13 residues. The CDR3 nucleotides are TGTGCCAGTAGTATTAAGTCGAACACTGAAGCTTTCTTT. Protein sequence: CASSIKSNTEAFF.

This clone was seen only once. The chain has TRBV18 and TRBJ2-1; D remains unclear. This CDR3 has 17 residues. V was clipped by 1 base and J by 6 bases, with 19 bases between them. Germline-derived CDR1 and CDR2 are KGHSH and LQKENI. In DNA form, the CDR3 reads TGTGCCAGCTCACCACTTACTCCTCTGGCCGCTGCCAATGAGCAGTTCTTC. Translating gives CASSPLTPLAAANEQFF.

The chain carries TRBV30 and TRBJ1-2; 8 nucleotides match TRBD1. V lost 4 bases and J lost 2; bases outside the gene matches: 6. In germline, CDR1 is GTSNPN, CDR2 SVGIG (reference sequence). The CDR3 is 14 amino acids. The CDR3 loop reads CAWTQGATNYGYTF. As DNA, the CDR3 is TGTGCCTGGACCCAGGGGGCTACGAACTATGGCTACACCTTC.

The chain recombines TRBV19 with TRBJ1-5; 7 bases match TRBD1. The trim removed 7 bases at V and 0 bases at J, leaving 6 bases unmatched. Germline values: CDR1 LNHDA, CDR2 SQIVND (reference sequence). This CDR3 region has 15 residues. CDR3 sequence (DNA): TGTGCCAGTATGCGGGACAGATATAGCAATCAGCCCCAGCATTTT. This codes for CASMRDRYSNQPQHF. Together with reference TRBV19 and TRBJ1-5, the CDR3 gives the full variable domain: DGGITQSPKYLFRKEGQNVTLSCEQNLNHDAMYWYRQDPGQGLRLIYYSQIVNDFQKGDIAEGYSVSREKKESFPLTVTSAQKNPTAFYLCASMRDRYSNQPQHFGDGTRLSIL.

The chain combines TRBV5-6 with TRBJ1-5, with D tentatively TRBD1 (5 bases). Germline values: CDR1 SGHDT, CDR2 YYEEEE. V lost 7 bases to trimming and J lost 2 bases, with 10 bases between them. CDR3 length equals 13 residues. This chain's CDR3 is CASGTPGNQPQHF. The CDR3 nucleotides are TGTGCCAGCGGGACCCCAGGCAATCAGCCCCAGCATTTT. The full variable domain, with the rest looked up from reference TRBV5-6 and TRBJ1-5, is DAGVTQSPTHLIKTRGQQVTLRCSPKSGHDTVSWYQQALGQGPQFIFQYYEEEERQRGNFPDRFSGHQFPNYSSELNVNALLLGDSALYLCASGTPGNQPQHFGDGTRLSIL.

The chain links TRBV25-1 to TRBJ2-1; the D is unclear. Germline values: CDR1 MGHDK, CDR2 SYGVNS. V shed 5 bases and J shed 0 bases, with 14 bases lying between them. This CDR3 contains 16 residues. The CDR3 DNA reads TGTGCCAGCAGTTATAACCCCCTGAGCTCCTACAATGAGCAGTTCTTC. Its protein is CASSYNPLSSYNEQFF.

This chain uses TRBV30 with TRBJ2-5, with 8 positions matching TRBD1. This CDR3 contains 14 residues. Germline V gene data show CDR1 as GTSNPN and CDR2 as SVGIG (reference sequence). V was pared by 2 bases and J by 4 bases, with 6 bases of the junction left unmatched. The CDR3 sequence: CAWSIGQGAETQYF. The CDR3 DNA reads as TGTGCCTGGAGTATAGGGCAGGGGGCAGAGACCCAGTACTTC.

J is TRBJ2-5 and V is TRBV19, with D tentatively TRBD1 or TRBD2 (5 bases each). V was trimmed by 3 bases and J by 5 bases, leaving 13 bases between them. Germline V gene sequence: CDR1 LNHDA, CDR2 SQIVND (reference sequence). This CDR3 is 14 amino acids long. The CDR3 nucleotides read TGTGCCAGTAGTATGGGGGAGCTGCAGGAGACCCAGTACTTC. Amino acid sequence: CASSMGELQETQYF.

This clone was seen more than once but under ten times. This sequence joins TRBV6-1 and TRBJ1-5; D unclear. The V end was cut by 2 bases, the J end by 3 bases, with 5 bases between. Germline V lookup: CDR1 MNHNS, CDR2 SASEGT. This CDR3 contains 13 residues. The DNA for the CDR3 is TGTGCCAGCAGTGAACAACCCAATCAGCCCCAGCATTTT. Translating gives CASSEQPNQPQHF.

The chain joins TRBV27 to TRBJ1-2; D is possibly TRBD1 (6 bases). Germline lookup yields CDR1 MNHEY and CDR2 SMNVEV (reference sequence). There are 13 residues in the CDR3. Trimming took off 3 bases at V and 8 bases at J, with 13 bases between the two ends. In DNA form, the CDR3 reads TGTGCCAGCAGTTTTTCCGGGACAATAGGCTACACCTTC. Translating gives CASSFSGTIGYTF.

The V and J genes are TRBV18 and TRBJ1-2; possible D gene TRBD1, 5 bases. This CDR3 contains 17 residues. V shed 3 bases and J shed 4 bases, with 21 bases lying between them. The germline V gene encodes CDR1 KGHSH and CDR2 LQKENI. The CDR3, as DNA: TGTGCCAGCTCACCCTCCCCGGTCGGGGGGAGCGGCTATGGCTACACCTTC. Encoded protein: CASSPSPVGGSGYGYTF.

The V gene is TRBV6-5, the J gene TRBJ2-1; 7 bases line up with TRBD1. The germline CDR1 and CDR2 sequences are MNHEY and SVGAGI. This CDR3 contains 15 residues. The V and J ends lost 5 bases and 4 bases, in that order; junction bases with no gene match: 8. The chain's CDR3 is CASSRRQGPYNEQFF. The CDR3 DNA sequence: TGTGCCAGCAGTAGGCGACAGGGTCCTTACAATGAGCAGTTCTTC.

This clone was seen once. Germline and junction disagree at one end, which may indicate a read error. This chain uses TRBV2 with TRBJ1-1; the D is unclear. Germline lookup yields CDR1 SNHLY and CDR2 FYNNEI. The CDR3 totals 14 residues. The CDR3 region has the DNA TGTGCCAGCAGCGAAGAGACAAGGAACACTGAAGCTTTCTTT. Translated, it gives CASSEETRNTEAFF.

The gene calls are TRBV6-6 and TRBJ1-2; no clear D gene. Germline V gene sequence: CDR1 MNHNY, CDR2 SVGAGI (reference sequence). V lost 6 bases and J lost 0, with 14 bases in between. CDR3 length: 15 amino acids. The CDR3 DNA follows: TGTGCCAGCAGATCCCAAGGTCTCCCTAACTATGGCTACACCTTC. It translates to CASRSQGLPNYGYTF.

CDR3 amino acids: CSVDHGYGYTF. CDR3 DNA: TGCAGCGTAGATCACGGCTATGGCTACACCTTC. V usage is TRBV29-1 and J usage is TRBJ1-2; D call uncertain. Trimming removed 6 bases from V and 4 bases from J, with 9 bases in between. The CDR3 length is 11 residues. Germline CDR1 SQVTM, CDR2 ANQGSEA.

This clone was detected once. The rearrangement joins TRBV6-1 to TRBJ2-7; D unresolved. V was clipped by 6 bases and J by 1 base, with 10 bases between them. In germline, CDR1 is MNHNS, CDR2 SASEGT. This CDR3 is 13 amino acids long. CDR3 bases: TGTGCCAGCAGGGACGAAACTTCCTACGAGCAGTACTTC. This sequence encodes CASRDETSYEQYF.

This clone was counted between two and nine times. The V and J genes are TRBV6-6 and TRBJ1-2, with D perhaps matching TRBD1 (6 bases). This CDR3 is 15 amino acids long. The germline V gene encodes CDR1 MNHNY and CDR2 SVGAGI (reference sequence). V lost 6 bases and J lost 6, with 20 bases in between. CDR3 DNA sequence: TGTGCCAGCAGCGAAAACAGGGCAACTGCGGATGGCTACACCTTC. This gives the protein CASSENRATADGYTF.

V is TRBV5-1 and J is TRBJ1-4, with TRBD1 identical over 8 bases. Looked up from germline, CDR1 is SGHRS and CDR2 is YFSETQ. The CDR3 is 18 residues long. V trimming: 0 bases; J trimming: 3 bases; junction bases outside the gene matches: 10. CDR3 in amino acids: CASSLAVNRGSANEKLFF. DNA of the CDR3: TGCGCCAGCAGCTTGGCCGTGAACAGGGGGTCAGCTAATGAAAAACTGTTTTTT.

CDR3 amino acids: CASSLGAGVYNEQFF. The CDR3 bases are TGTGCCAGCAGCCTGGGGGCGGGAGTTTACAATGAGCAGTTCTTC. The V call is TRBV7-2, the J call TRBJ2-1; D possibly corresponds to TRBD2 (7 bases). The CDR3 covers 15 residues. Germline loops: CDR1 SGHTA, CDR2 FQGNSA. Trimming stripped 5 bases from V and 4 bases from J, with 15 bases between.

CDR3 amino acids: CASSLGGAKPHTDTQYF. DNA for the CDR3: TGTGCCAGCAGCTTGGGGGGAGCCAAGCCCCACACAGATACGCAGTATTTT. V gene TRBV5-6 combines with J gene TRBJ2-3; TRBD2 might be the D (5 bases). V was shortened by 0 bases and J by 2 bases, with 16 bases between the two germline ends. Germline V CDR1 and CDR2: SGHDT, YYEEEE. This CDR3 is 17 amino acids long.